This TCR beta chain comes out of a study of T-cell reconstitution after alpha-beta-depleted transplantation in children. General study findings and limits: Surviving recipient T cells and thymic progenitors accounted for the high day-60 TCRbeta diversity observed in some patients. T-cell counts and diversity at one year following transplant were attributed mainly to newly produced T cells. Alpha-beta T cells about two months after transplant reportedly derived from several hundred expanded graft clones.

Germline V CDR1 and CDR2: SGHRS, YFSETQ. The CDR3 runs 16 residues. V was clipped by 4 bases and J by 7 bases; unmatched bases: 9. Preparing the TCRbeta library involved the use of unique molecular identifiers. MiXCR, run by TCRdb on the PCR reads, gives a single entry per CDR3 protein. Seen here are about a million distinct CDR3 sequences, 25% to 35% observed once, and the top ten hold under 30%. As for this clonotype: Its antigen remains unidentified.

The chain employs TRBV5-1 and TRBJ2-2; 11 bases fit TRBD2. This TCR came from a boy in the first two years of life who had a stem cell transplant for SCID, so the T cells may come from the graft donor. Source: PBMCs, mostly from graft donor cells, taken 360 days after TCRalphabeta/CD19-depleted stem cell transplant. CDR3 sequence reads: CASSPALAGGIGELFF. CDR3 DNA: TGCGCCAGCAGCCCCGCGCTAGCGGGGGGCATCGGGGAGCTGTTTTTT. Full variable domain (remainder filled in from reference TRBV5-1 and TRBJ2-2): KAGVTQTPRYLIKTRGQQVTLSCSPISGHRSVSWYQQTPGQGLQFLFEYFSETQRNKGNFPGRFSGRQFSNSRSEMNVSTLELGDSALYLCASSPALAGGIGELFFGEGSRLTVL.